The sequence of this T cell receptor (beta chain) was determined in a study of shared clonotypes between healthy human individuals. Every donor was a Caucasian adult from Nashville, Tennessee. As to this clone: The antigen is unknown.

Findings and limits, study-wide: A reduction in generation probabilities was seen for non-shared clonotypes relative to those shared by all four donors. The sharing of 5% to 6.5% of naive CD4 clonotypes was seen across several donors.

The data were produced by immunoSEQ multiplex PCR, yet TCRdb's version contains in-frame clones alone and is incomplete. The sample consists of some 2,500,000 clones, approximately 94% of them appearing once. This receptor was obtained from a man aged 18 to 29 in good health. Some clones in this sample may be carry-over from other donors' samples. Sequenced: naive CD4+ T cells from PBMCs. Stated subset: CD45RA+ positively selected.

CDR3 loop: CATLPSGGDPRWEQYF. The CDR3 DNA reads TGTGCCACCTTACCTTCGGGGGGGGATCCGAGGTGGGAGCAGTACTTC. The chain carries TRBV28 and TRBJ2-7; TRBD2 agrees at 8 bases. CDR3 length equals 16 residues. CDR1 and CDR2 (germline): MDHEN, SYDVKM. The V segment lost 10 bases and the J segment 7 bases; nucleotides outside the gene matches: 21.